This T cell receptor beta chain was identified during a study of cytomegalovirus exposure and HLA in healthy donors. Study-level points and caveats: In a later analysis, several top co-occurrence clusters appeared linked to parvovirus B19, influenza, CMV and Epstein-Barr virus. For presence/absence analyses, sequencing depth was assumed to be roughly uniform across donors.

A note on this clone: Its antigen is not identified.

CDR3 length: 13 amino acids. Germline CDR1 reads SGDLS; CDR2 reads YYNGEE. Germline trimming cut 4 bases from V and 7 bases from J; bases unmatched to any gene: 0. The PCR contained 60 Vbeta and 13 Jbeta primers. Clones were sequenced by immunoSEQ multiplex PCR, and TCRdb holds only the in-frame ones, with some missing. The data contain 100,000 to 120,000 clones, just under 80% of them seen just once; the ten biggest clones take up under 1.5%. The V and J genes are TRBV9 and TRBJ2-1; 12 bases match TRBD2. The material sequenced was PBMCs. The receptor comes from a man aged 25 to 45 in good health and CMV-seronegative. The CDR3 DNA reads TGTGCCAGCAGCCTAGCGGGGGGGAATGAGCAGTTCTTC. Translation: CASSLAGGNEQFF.